Sequencing of this T cell receptor beta chain was carried out in a study of siplizumab effects on memory and regulatory T cells. Profiling relied on immunoSEQ multiplex PCR, and the TCRdb table lists in-frame clones only, not all of them. The sample holds about 100,000 clones, roughly 94% seen once. This clone was detected once. CDR3 length: 15 residues. From germline, CDR1 is MDHEN and CDR2 SYDVKM. V dropped 6 bases and J dropped 4; count of bases not matched to a gene: 9. The rearrangement joins TRBV28 to TRBJ1-3; 7 bases are shared with TRBD1. This receptor was identified in a human donor in good health. Sequenced input: Tregs sorted from blood. DNA of the CDR3: TGTGCCAGCAGCCAGGGGGGAGTTCAGGGAAACACCATATATTTT. As protein: CASSQGGVQGNTIYF.